Listed below are T cell receptor beta chains from one sample, sequenced in a study of T cell repertoires in cytomegalovirus infection. Via MiXCR, TCRdb re-called the reads, giving one row per CDR3 protein. The repertoire holds about 160,000 distinct CDR3 sequences, with 17% as singletons. Sequences were obtained from CD8+ T cells from PBMCs. These receptors all stem from a human donor in good health (CMV status not recorded). Some clones in this sample may be carry-over from other donors' samples. The CDR3 runs from the conserved cysteine through the conserved F or W. The order of the fields is J gene, V gene, clone size, D gene, CDR3 protein, CDR3 DNA. The D gene is left open where the match is weak. Rows give clone size only sometimes, using once, few, many, or a class for an expanded clone.

TRBJ2-5,TRBV28,NA,TRBD1,CASHRDRGQETQYF,TGTGCCAGCCACCGGGACAGGGGGCAAGAGACCCAGTACTTC
TRBJ2-7,TRBV2,NA,TRBD1,CATLGTDYEQYF,TGTGCCACCCTAGGGACAGACTACGAGCAGTACTTC
TRBJ2-1,TRBV24-1,few,TRBD1,CATSEPTGVPIF,TGTGCCACCAGTGAGCCGACAGGGGTCCCGATCTTC
TRBJ2-1,TRBV7-2,NA,NA,CASSLGPGLPNEQFF,TGTGCCAGCAGTCTAGGGCCGGGACTGCCCAATGAGCAGTTCTTC
TRBJ1-1,TRBV27,NA,NA,CASSWYEGSEAFF,TGTGCCAGCAGTTGGTATGAGGGATCGGAAGCTTTCTTT
TRBJ2-5,TRBV6-2/TRBV6-3,NA,NA,CASSYIRRETQYF,TGTGCCAGCAGTTACATACGGCGGGAGACCCAGTACTTC
TRBJ2-1,TRBV11-3,NA,TRBD2,CASGETSGYNEQFF,TGTGCCAGCGGGGAGACTAGCGGTTACAATGAGCAGTTCTTC
TRBJ2-3,TRBV6-1,few,NA,CASSPSDTQYF,TGTGCCAGCAGTCCCTCAGATACGCAGTATTTT
TRBJ1-5,TRBV4-3,NA,NA,CASSQEGGPNQPQHF,TGCGCCAGCAGCCAGGAAGGGGGTCCCAATCAGCCCCAGCATTTT
TRBJ2-7,TRBV6-2/TRBV6-3,few,TRBD1,CASSRDSSIGEQYF,TGTGCCAGCAGCCGGGACAGTTCTATTGGCGAGCAGTACTTC
TRBJ2-1,TRBV25-1,few,NA,CASSERGYNEQFF,TGTGCCAGCAGTGAAAGGGGGTACAATGAGCAGTTCTTC
TRBJ2-1,TRBV6-2/TRBV6-3,many,NA,CASSSTLRPNEQFF,TGTGCCAGCAGTTCCACCCTCCGGCCCAATGAGCAGTTCTTC
TRBJ2-2,TRBV7-6,few,NA,CASSLGYTGELFF,TGTGCCAGCAGCTTAGGGTACACCGGGGAGCTGTTTTTT
TRBJ1-5,TRBV7-2,NA,NA,CASSQTGTRNQPQHF,TGTGCCAGCAGCCAAACCGGGACGCGCAATCAGCCCCAGCATTTT
TRBJ1-1,TRBV6-6,NA,TRBD1,CASSYAGQGNTEAFF,TGTGCCAGCAGTTACGCGGGACAGGGCAACACTGAAGCTTTCTTT
TRBJ1-1,TRBV6-2/TRBV6-3,few,NA,CASSFPGHTEAFF,TGTGCCAGCAGTTTCCCGGGTCACACTGAAGCTTTCTTT
TRBJ1-5,TRBV20-1,NA,NA,CSARTGNQPQHF,TGCAGTGCTAGGACAGGAAATCAGCCCCAGCATTTT
TRBJ2-1,TRBV19,NA,NA,CATSAGSGPYNEQFF,TGTGCCACCTCCGCCGGGAGCGGGCCGTACAATGAGCAGTTCTTC
TRBJ2-7,TRBV10-2,NA,NA,CASSDFYYEQYF,TGCGCCAGCAGTGACTTCTACTACGAGCAGTACTTC
TRBJ1-2,TRBV7-9,many,NA,CASSLRTENYGYTF,TGTGCCAGCAGCTTGAGAACAGAGAACTATGGCTACACCTTC
TRBJ1-5,TRBV7-9,many,TRBD1,CASRSGQDSNQPQHF,TGTGCCAGCAGGTCTGGACAGGATAGCAATCAGCCCCAGCATTTT
TRBJ2-5,TRBV7-2,NA,NA,CASSLFGDRETQYF,TGTGCCAGCAGCTTGTTCGGGGATAGGGAGACCCAGTACTTC